The 32 T cell receptor beta chains given below trace back to one sample, sequenced in a study of CD8 T cells in Susac syndrome. When the RNA was reverse transcribed, random hexamers were used with an input of roughly 0.5 to 1 ug. In TCRdb, the immunoSEQ multiplex PCR reads were re-called with MiXCR into one record per CDR3 protein. This repertoire shows some 130,000 distinct CDR3 sequences, 94% found once; its top ten account for about 0.12%. Sequences were obtained from CD4+ T cells from PBMCs. These receptors originate from a human donor with multiple sclerosis.

This chain joins TRBV7-2 and TRBJ2-4; D is perhaps TRBD2 (5 bases). The CDR3 sequence is 18 residues long. Per the germline V gene, CDR1 is SGHTA and CDR2 is FQGNSA. V lost 3 bases, J lost 2 bases, and 20 bases lay in between. Here the CDR3 reads CASSLEASSYGTKNIQYF. Written as DNA, the CDR3 is TGTGCCAGCAGCTTGGAGGCGTCCTCCTATGGGACCAAAAACATTCAGTACTTC.

The chain links TRBV9 to TRBJ2-5; D gene uncertain. This CDR3 has 12 residues. In germline, CDR1 is SGDLS, CDR2 YYNGEE. V lost 4 bases and J 5 bases, leaving 9 bases between the germline ends. CDR3 sequence: CASSPIGETQYF. The DNA for the CDR3 is TGTGCCAGCAGCCCTATAGGGGAGACCCAGTACTTC.

The V gene is TRBV7-2, the J gene TRBJ1-3; D remains unclear. V lost 1 base, J lost 4 bases, and 17 bases lay in between. CDR1 is SGHTA, CDR2 FQGNSA, per germline. CDR3 length: 17 amino acids. The CDR3 here is CASSLGRPQIPGNTIYF. The DNA for the CDR3 is TGTGCCAGCAGCTTAGGGCGACCTCAAATTCCAGGAAACACCATATATTTT. Full variable domain (missing parts from reference TRBV7-2 and TRBJ1-3): GAGVSQSPSNKVTEKGKDVELRCDPISGHTALYWYRQSLGQGLEFLIYFQGNSAPDKSGLPSDRFSAERTGGSVSTLTIQRTQQEDSAVYLCASSLGRPQIPGNTIYFGEGSWLTVV.

The V gene is TRBV9, the J gene TRBJ2-7, with 10 nucleotides matching TRBD1. Trimming cost V 0 bases and J 2 bases; bases outside gene matches: 5. The CDR3 sequence is 16 residues long. Germline-derived CDR1 and CDR2 are SGDLS and YYNGEE. DNA for the CDR3: TGTGCCAGCAGCGTAGACGGACAGGGGGGACCCTACGAGCAGTACTTC. It is translated as CASSVDGQGGPYEQYF.

The V call is TRBV7-9, the J call TRBJ1-2; no firm D call. The CDR3 is 13 residues long. The ends were cut back, 1 base at V and 2 bases at J, with 5 bases in the middle. Germline V CDR1 and CDR2: SEHNR, FQNEAQ (reference sequence). In nucleotides, the CDR3 is TGTGCCAGCAGCTTAGGTGCAAACTATGGCTACACCTTC. Translating it yields CASSLGANYGYTF.

The chain combines TRBV3-1 with TRBJ2-7; D ambiguous. CDR3 size: 12 residues. Germline values: CDR1 LGHDT, CDR2 YNNKEL (reference sequence). Trimming stripped 0 bases from V and 3 bases from J, with 3 bases between. CDR3 in amino acids: CASSQEDYEQYF. CDR3 nucleotide sequence: TGTGCCAGCAGCCAAGAGGACTACGAGCAGTACTTC.

The genes are TRBV7-8 and TRBJ2-4; 9 nucleotides line up with TRBD2. The CDR3 is 14 amino acids. Germline CDR1 and CDR2: SGHVS and FQNEAQ. V dropped 3 bases and J dropped 9; count of bases not matched to a gene: 6. CDR3 amino acids: CASSLSGGRGIQYF. The CDR3 DNA reads as TGTGCCAGCAGCTTGAGCGGGGGGCGAGGCATTCAGTACTTC. Supplemented by reference TRBV7-8 and TRBJ2-4, the full variable domain reads GAGVSQSPRYKVAKRGQDVALRCDPISGHVSLFWYQQALGQGPEFLTYFQNEAQLDKSGLPSDRFFAERPEGSVSTLKIQRTQQEDSAVYLCASSLSGGRGIQYFGAGTRLSVL.

J is TRBJ2-1 and V is TRBV12-3 or TRBV12-4, with TRBD2 matching over 9 bases. V lost 0 bases to trimming and J lost 11 bases; unmatched junction nucleotides: 8. This CDR3 has 15 residues. CDR3 loop: CASSLASRLAEKQFF. Written as DNA, the CDR3 is TGTGCCAGCAGTTTAGCGTCCAGACTAGCGGAGAAGCAGTTCTTC.

This rearrangement joins TRBV18 to TRBJ1-1, with TRBD1 as a possible D gene (5 bases). Trimming removed 3 bases from V and 5 bases from J, with 19 bases in between. The CDR3 loop spans 16 amino acids. Germline CDR1 is KGHSH and CDR2 is LQKENI. The CDR3 DNA is TGTGCCAGCTCACCCCTCGGGGGGAGACGGCGGACTGAAGCTTTCTTT. Translating gives CASSPLGGRRRTEAFF.

This rearrangement joins TRBV19 to TRBJ2-7; D is unclear. Trimming removed 2 bases from V and 5 bases from J, with 19 bases in between. The CDR3 spans 16 residues. Germline lookup yields CDR1 LNHDA and CDR2 SQIVND (reference sequence). CDR3 loop: CASSIRSGRTSHEQYF. DNA of the CDR3: TGTGCCAGTAGTATAAGGTCCGGACGCACGTCCCACGAGCAGTACTTC. Drawing the rest from reference TRBV19 and TRBJ2-7, the complete variable domain is DGGITQSPKYLFRKEGQNVTLSCEQNLNHDAMYWYRQDPGQGLRLIYYSQIVNDFQKGDIAEGYSVSREKKESFPLTVTSAQKNPTAFYLCASSIRSGRTSHEQYFGPGTRLTVT.

The rearrangement joins TRBV2 to TRBJ2-4; 10 nucleotides match TRBD1. Germline lookup yields CDR1 SNHLY and CDR2 FYNNEI. The CDR3 runs to 18 residues. Trimming removed 5 bases from V and 1 base from J; junction bases left unmatched: 11. CDR3 loop: CASSKRGQGKFAKNIQYF. The CDR3 DNA follows: TGTGCCAGCAGTAAACGGGGACAGGGGAAGTTTGCCAAAAACATTCAGTACTTC.

This clonotype was recorded only once. The J gene is TRBJ1-2, the V gene TRBV5-4, with TRBD1 matching 9 bases. With V trimmed by 0 bases and J by 4 bases, 4 bases remained unmatched. Germline V gene lookup returns CDR1 SGHNT and CDR2 YYREEE (reference sequence). CDR3 length equals 15 residues. CDR3 residues: CASSLAMDRGYGYTF. Here the CDR3 DNA reads TGTGCCAGCAGCTTGGCCATGGACAGGGGCTATGGCTACACCTTC. Full variable domain (rest looked up from reference TRBV5-4 and TRBJ1-2): ETGVTQSPTHLIKTRGQQVTLRCSSQSGHNTVSWYQQALGQGPQFIFQYYREEENGRGNFPPRFSGLQFPNYSSELNVNALELDDSALYLCASSLAMDRGYGYTFGSGTRLTVV.

This clonotype appeared a single time. The chain couples TRBV19 to TRBJ1-3; D ambiguous. In germline, CDR1 is LNHDA, CDR2 SQIVND (reference sequence). This CDR3 has 14 amino acids. V gave up 1 base and J gave up 1 base, with 5 bases separating them. The DNA of the CDR3 is TGTGCCAGTAGTATAGCCTTTTCTGGAAACACCATATATTTT. Translating gives CASSIAFSGNTIYF.

A single count supports this clonotype. The rearrangement joins TRBV30 to TRBJ1-3; D is ambiguous. In germline, CDR1 is GTSNPN, CDR2 SVGIG (reference sequence). CDR3 length equals 14 residues. V shed 5 bases and J shed 0 bases, with 11 bases lying between them. CDR3 coding DNA: TGTGCCTGGGGTGACGGGAACTCTGGAAACACCATATATTTT. As protein: CAWGDGNSGNTIYF.

The V call is TRBV2, the J call TRBJ1-3; D call uncertain. The germline CDR1 and CDR2 sequences are SNHLY and FYNNEI. CDR3 size: 14 residues. The CDR3 DNA is TGTGCAAGCGCCCGTGAGGTCCCTGGAAACACCATATATTTT. Encoded protein: CASAREVPGNTIYF.

The V and J genes are TRBV4-1 and TRBJ2-1; TRBD1 might be the D (6 bases). The germline gives CDR1 MGHRA, CDR2 YSYEKL. V lost 4 bases and J 11 bases, leaving 12 bases between the germline ends. CDR3 length: 12 amino acids. CDR3 protein: CASSLPQGKQFF. CDR3 in DNA: TGCGCCAGCAGCCTACCACAGGGAAAGCAGTTCTTC.

The rearrangement uses TRBV2 and TRBJ2-1; D unresolved. Trimming removed 5 bases at V and 4 bases at J, with 6 bases between. CDR3 length equals 12 residues. CDR1 and CDR2 from the germline V gene are SNHLY and FYNNEI. The DNA for the CDR3 is TGTGCCAGCAGTTCACAGTACAATGAGCAGTTCTTC. It is translated as CASSSQYNEQFF.

The rearrangement joins TRBV6-2 or TRBV6-3 to TRBJ2-2, with D possibly TRBD1 on 5 matching bases. Trimming cost V 6 bases and J 4 bases, with 9 bases left between them. The CDR3 loop spans 13 amino acids. In germline, CDR1 is MNHEY, CDR2 SVGEGT. In DNA form, the CDR3 reads TGTGCCAGCAGGCAGGGAATCACCGGGGAGCTGTTTTTT. Residues: CASRQGITGELFF.

This chain connects TRBV29-1 to TRBJ2-5; tentatively, D is TRBD1 (5 bases). The germline gives CDR1 SQVTM, CDR2 ANQGSEA. The V and J ends lost 7 bases and 5 bases respectively, with 14 bases between them. CDR3 length equals 12 residues. The CDR3 spells CSASRVAETQYF. The CDR3 nucleotides are TGCAGCGCAAGCAGGGTGGCTGAGACCCAGTACTTC.

This rearrangement joins TRBV4-2 to TRBJ1-2, with D possibly being TRBD1 (5 bases). Between the trimmed V and J ends, which lost 0 bases and 7 bases, there was a span of 9 bases. The CDR3 totals 13 residues. The germline V gene encodes CDR1 LGHNA and CDR2 YNFKEQ. CDR3 DNA: TGTGCCAGCAGCCAAGAACAGGCATCTGGCTACACCTTC. Protein: CASSQEQASGYTF.

The chain links TRBV12-3 or TRBV12-4 to TRBJ1-1, with 7 bases aligning to TRBD1. The CDR3 runs to 15 residues. The J segment lost 1 base and the V segment lost 6 bases, leaving 8 bases of the junction unmatched. CDR3: CASRAGGAGNTEAFF. The CDR3 region has the DNA TGTGCCAGCAGGGCAGGGGGTGCGGGGAACACTGAAGCTTTCTTT.

The chain links TRBV19 to TRBJ2-7; TRBD2 matches at 7 bases. V lost 5 bases, J lost 5 bases, and 12 bases stayed unmatched. Germline loops: CDR1 LNHDA, CDR2 SQIVND (reference sequence). The CDR3 consists of 15 residues. The CDR3 nucleotides read TGTGCCAGTAGTCCATCACTAGCGTTACTCGACGAGCAGTACTTC. Its translation is CASSPSLALLDEQYF.

This chain joins TRBV27 and TRBJ2-4; D gene uncertain. Germline values: CDR1 MNHEY, CDR2 SMNVEV (reference sequence). The CDR3 sequence is 14 residues long. The germline V and J ends were trimmed by 3 bases and 1 base, with 7 bases remaining between them. The CDR3 sequence: CASSFSGAKNIQYF. The CDR3 DNA sequence: TGTGCCAGCAGTTTCTCCGGCGCCAAAAACATTCAGTACTTC.

This chain joins TRBV19 and TRBJ2-3; no clear D. CDR3 size: 11 residues. CDR1 and CDR2 (germline): LNHDA, SQIVND (reference sequence). Trimming took off 11 bases at V and 5 bases at J, with 11 bases between the two ends. The CDR3 loop is CASSKQDTQYF. DNA of the CDR3: TGTGCCTCCTCTAAACAAGATACGCAGTATTTT.

This clonotype came up a few times. This chain connects TRBV7-2 to TRBJ1-3; D not resolved. V lost 2 bases to trimming and J lost 2 bases, with 1 base between them. The CDR3 loop spans 12 amino acids. The germline V gene encodes CDR1 SGHTA and CDR2 FQGNSA. Here the CDR3 reads CASSLPGNTIYF. The CDR3 DNA reads TGTGCCAGCAGCTTACCTGGAAACACCATATATTTT.

The chain employs TRBV12-5 and TRBJ1-2, with D uncertain. The CDR3 is 16 residues long. V lost 1 base, J lost 8 bases, and 20 bases lay in between. The germline V gene has CDR1 LGHNT and CDR2 FRNRAP. CDR3: CASGLAPGGTEKGYTF. Written as DNA, the CDR3 is TGTGCTAGTGGTTTGGCCCCTGGCGGTACCGAGAAAGGCTACACCTTC.

This chain uses TRBV12-5 with TRBJ2-1, with 7 nucleotides matching TRBD2. V was clipped by 2 bases and J by 3 bases; unmatched bases: 7. CDR3 length: 16 residues. Per germline, CDR1 LGHNT and CDR2 FRNRAP. For the CDR3, the DNA is TGTGCTAGTGGTTTGTTCAGCGGGGCTCTCTACAATGAGCAGTTCTTC. This sequence encodes CASGLFSGALYNEQFF.

This chain joins TRBV10-3 and TRBJ1-5, with TRBD1 as a possible D gene (5 bases). The CDR3 runs 14 residues. V dropped 6 bases and J dropped 1 base, with 10 bases sitting between them. Germline-derived CDR1 and CDR2 are ENHRY and SYGVKD. The CDR3 spells CAIRGTLSNQPQHF. CDR3 DNA sequence: TGTGCCATCAGAGGGACGTTAAGCAATCAGCCCCAGCATTTT.

V is TRBV30 and J is TRBJ1-4; weak D call: TRBD1 (5 bases). Trimming removed 2 bases at V and 12 bases at J, with 13 bases between. Germline V gene data show CDR1 as GTSNPN and CDR2 as SVGIG (reference sequence). There are 12 residues in the CDR3. The CDR3 spells CAWSPGTLQLFF. In nucleotides, the CDR3 is TGTGCCTGGAGTCCCGGGACCTTGCAACTGTTTTTT.

This chain connects TRBV5-1 to TRBJ2-7; TRBD1 agrees at 10 bases. The CDR3 is made up of 12 amino acids. The J segment lost 9 bases and the V segment lost 5 bases, leaving 5 bases of the junction unmatched. The germline CDR1 and CDR2 sequences are SGHRS and YFSETQ. The CDR3, as DNA: TGCGCCAGCAGTGAAGGGACAGGGGTGCAGTACTTC. This translates into CASSEGTGVQYF.

The chain combines TRBV14 with TRBJ2-2; D unresolved. V was trimmed by 3 bases and J by 5 bases, leaving 13 bases between them. Germline assignment: CDR1 SGHDN and CDR2 FVKESK. This CDR3 is built from 15 residues. CDR3 nucleotide sequence: TGTGCCAGCAGCCATTTAAGCGTGACGACCGGGGAGCTGTTTTTT. Its translation: CASSHLSVTTGELFF. Together with reference TRBV14 and TRBJ2-2, the CDR3 gives the full variable domain: EAGVTQFPSHSVIEKGQTVTLRCDPISGHDNLYWYRRVMGKEIKFLLHFVKESKQDESGMPNNRFLAERTGGTYSTLKVQPAELEDSGVYFCASSHLSVTTGELFFGEGSRLTVL.

The chain employs TRBV11-2 and TRBJ2-5; 15 nucleotides agree with TRBD2. Germline V gene data show CDR1 as SGHAT and CDR2 as FQNNGV. The CDR3 loop spans 16 amino acids. Unmatched junction bases numbered 7, after V lost 5 bases and J lost 6 bases. Here the CDR3 DNA reads TGTGCCAGCAGCCCAGGGGGGACTAGCGGGAGGAAGACCCAGTACTTC. This translates into CASSPGGTSGRKTQYF.